Detailed here is one TCR beta chain. This entry comes from a study of CDR3 diversity in severe acne. TCRdb used MiXCR to reprocess the PCR reads, holding one entry per CDR3 protein. The data contain roughly 81,000 distinct CDR3 sequences, around half of them seen just once; the ten biggest clones take up 10%. Germline assignment: CDR1 SGHVS and CDR2 FNYEAQ. This CDR3 has 16 residues. Unmatched junction bases numbered 11, after V lost 4 bases and J lost 5 bases. The chain combines TRBV7-6 with TRBJ2-5; 9 bases map to TRBD2. The receptor was derived from a male donor in good health, serving as a control. The sequenced sample consisted of blood. The CDR3 is CASSSSSGSVRETQYF. In DNA form, the CDR3 reads TGTGCCAGCAGCTCCAGTAGCGGGAGTGTAAGGGAGACCCAGTACTTC.